This T cell receptor (beta chain) was sequenced during a study of T cells in narcolepsy. Study information: Enrolled donors included narcolepsy type 1 or type 2 patients and healthy controls. Overall study findings and caveats: HCRT-specific and TRIB2-specific autoreactive clonotypes appeared among same-patient CSF and blood CD4+ clonotypes. Blood of same and different patients, but not healthy controls, reportedly held recurring autoreactive clonotypes. In some patient and control memory CD4+ samples, autoreactive clones were absent.

Germline V gene lookup returns CDR1 SGHAT and CDR2 FQNNGV. The CDR3 has 17 amino acids. Trimming removed 1 base from V and 4 bases from J, with 18 bases in between. Some clones are missing from TCRdb's copy, which holds only in-frame ones; the method was immunoSEQ multiplex PCR. The data contain 25,000 to 30,000 clones, over 75% of them singletons. This clone was recorded once. Its antigen is currently unknown. Specimen: CD45RA- memory CD4+ T cells from PBMCs. The sequence derives from a human donor with narcolepsy. The gene calls are TRBV11-2 and TRBJ2-3; D might be TRBD1 (5 bases). CDR3 amino acids: CASSLVDSPSGADTQYF. The CDR3 region has the DNA TGTGCCAGCAGCTTAGTAGACAGCCCATCTGGGGCAGATACGCAGTATTTT. Full variable domain (remainder filled in from reference TRBV11-2 and TRBJ2-3): EAGVAQSPRYKIIEKRQSVAFWCNPISGHATLYWYQQILGQGPKLLIQFQNNGVVDDSQLPKDRFSAERLKGVDSTLKIQPAKLEDSAVYLCASSLVDSPSGADTQYFGPGTRLTVL.